Sequencing of this TCR beta chain was carried out in a study of T cells in Graves' hyperthyroidism and ophthalmopathy. CDR1 and CDR2 from the germline V gene are MNHEY and SVGEGT. The CDR3 has 14 residues. V shed 2 bases and J shed 2 bases, with 7 bases lying between them. This clonotype was counted ten times or more. The antigen remains undetermined. On the basis of clinical symptoms, serum thyroxine and TRAb, thyroid ultrasound and orbital computed tomography, diagnoses were made. Amplified TCR beta CDR3 regions came from RNA transcripts. First-round RT-PCR targeting the TCR CDR3 was performed with the HTBI primer set. One entry per CDR3 protein results from TCRdb running MiXCR on the multiplex PCR reads. This sample has about 610,000 distinct CDR3 sequences, with under 15% found just once. Study-wide results and limits: Ophthalmopathy was predicted by the model a median of roughly 6.7 months ahead of onset. Researchers report that a 13 V-J model separated ophthalmopathy from stable hyperthyroidism.

The chain combines TRBV6-2 or TRBV6-3 with TRBJ2-1; unclear D gene. What was sequenced was blood. This TCR derives from a woman in her thirties or forties with Graves' ophthalmopathy. The chain's CDR3 is CASSYGLAYNEQFF. DNA of the CDR3: TGTGCCAGCAGTTACGGGCTAGCCTACAATGAGCAGTTCTTC.